Listed below are T cell receptor beta chains from one sample, sequenced in a study of T cell responses to AZD1222 COVID-19 vaccine. Measured with immunoSEQ multiplex PCR; TCRdb has only the in-frame clones, and not every one. The table lists around 100,000 clones, approximately 89% of them singletons. The starting material was peripheral blood, obtained on day 0 of MenACWY control vaccination. The receptors come from an adult in good health. CDR3s include the opening cysteine and the closing phenylalanine or tryptophan. Fields, in order: V gene, clone size, J gene, D gene, CDR3 DNA, CDR3 protein. D genes are given only for firm matches. The listing skips clone size in some rows; elsewhere it reads once, few, many or a size class.

TRBV6-6	NA	TRBJ1-1	NA	TGTGCCAGCAGTTCCAAAGGGAACACTGAAGCTTTCTTT	CASSSKGNTEAFF
TRBV4-2	NA	TRBJ2-2	NA	TGTGCCAGCAGCCAAGGGGAAATCGGGGAGCTGTTTTTT	CASSQGEIGELFF
TRBV30	NA	TRBJ2-7	NA	TGTGCCTGGAGTGTTGGCTCCTACGAGCAGTACTTC	CAWSVGSYEQYF
TRBV7-2	NA	TRBJ2-3	NA	TGTGCCAGCACCCTGGAGCGTGCGTCGGCAGATACGCAGTATTTT	CASTLERASADTQYF
TRBV6-2/TRBV6-3	NA	TRBJ1-3	NA	TGTGCCAGCAGCCGCGGGACATATTCTGGAAACACCATATATTTT	CASSRGTYSGNTIYF
TRBV7-7	NA	TRBJ1-4	NA	TGTGCCATCGGAACCGGAACAGGGACAACTAATGAAAAACTGTTTTTT	CAIGTGTGTTNEKLFF
TRBV7-8	once	TRBJ1-6	NA	TGTGCCAGCAGCTTAGCGCGGATAGGGCTGGTTTCACCCCTCCACTTT	CASSLARIGLVSPLHF
TRBV5-1	NA	TRBJ2-7	TRBD1	TGCGCCAGCAGCCCAAGACAGGGGGCGGAATACGAGCAGTACTTC	CASSPRQGAEYEQYF
TRBV18	NA	TRBJ1-1	NA	TGTGCCAGCTCCCCTCCCGGGACACACAACACTGAAGCTTTCTTT	CASSPPGTHNTEAFF
TRBV3-1/TRBV3-2	NA	TRBJ1-5	TRBD1	TGTGCCAGCAGCGAGCAGGGGGCGGGACAGCCCCAGCATTTT	CASSEQGAGQPQHF
TRBV6-6	NA	TRBJ1-5	TRBD1	TGTGCCAGCAGTTACAGGACAGGAGATAGCAATCAGCCCCAGCATTTT	CASSYRTGDSNQPQHF
TRBV2	NA	TRBJ1-4	NA	TGTGCCGGGACCAGGGGTTCTAATGAAAAACTGTTTTTT	CAGTRGSNEKLFF
TRBV7-9	NA	TRBJ2-7	TRBD2	TGTGCCAGCAGCCCAACACTAGCGGGAGCAATCGAGCAGTACTTC	CASSPTLAGAIEQYF
TRBV6-6	NA	TRBJ1-6	NA	TGTGCCAGCAGGACAGGTGTCCGTTCACCCCTCCACTTT	CASRTGVRSPLHF
TRBV30	NA	TRBJ2-2	NA	TGTGCCTGGAGTGTAATCGGATCTCTGAACACCGGGGAGCTGTTTTTT	CAWSVIGSLNTGELFF
TRBV7-2	NA	TRBJ1-1	TRBD1	TGTGCCAGTAGCCGGACAGGGGGTACCACTGAAGCTTTCTTT	CASSRTGGTTEAFF
TRBV27	NA	TRBJ2-7	NA	TGTGCCAGCAGTTCAGGAGAATTCGCCTCCTACGAGCAGTACTTC	CASSSGEFASYEQYF
TRBV27	NA	TRBJ2-6	NA	TGTGCCAGCAGTTTAAGGAGGGGGGATCTCTCTGGGGCCAACGTCCTGACTTTC	CASSLRRGDLSGANVLTF
TRBV6-2/TRBV6-3	NA	TRBJ2-7	NA	TGTGCCAGCAGTTACGGTCCCCGATCCTACGAGCAGTACTTC	CASSYGPRSYEQYF
TRBV6-2/TRBV6-3	NA	TRBJ2-1	NA	TGTGCCAGCAGCCCTGGAGAGGGGCGATCCTACAATGAGCAGTTCTTC	CASSPGEGRSYNEQFF
TRBV19	NA	TRBJ1-1	NA	TGTGCCAGTACTTCGACACCGAACACTGAAGCTTTCTTT	CASTSTPNTEAFF
TRBV7-2	NA	TRBJ2-1	NA	TGTGCCAGCAGCCCCTTGGGGATCCACAATGAGCAGTTCTTC	CASSPLGIHNEQFF
TRBV9	NA	TRBJ1-2	NA	TGTGCCAGCAGCGTAGACCTCGGTTATGGCTACACCTTC	CASSVDLGYGYTF
TRBV28	NA	TRBJ1-2	NA	TGTGCCAGCAGACCCGGGGGGGCTCTTCGTGGCTACACCTTC	CASRPGGALRGYTF
TRBV7-8	NA	TRBJ2-7	NA	TGTGCCAGCAGCCGTTCAGTGGGGGCCTCAGGGAACGAGCAGTACTTC	CASSRSVGASGNEQYF